These T cell receptor beta chains were read from a single sample in a study of T cell repertoires in cytomegalovirus infection. TCRdb passed the reads through MiXCR, listing each CDR3 protein once. This sample has more than 500,000 distinct CDR3 sequences; approximately 16% occur once, and the top ten carry 20% to 30%. The specimen sequenced was CD8+ T cells from PBMCs. The origin of the receptors is a human donor in good health (CMV status not recorded). Some clones in this sample may be carry-over from other donors' samples. The CDR3 runs from the conserved cysteine through the conserved F or W. D genes are given only for firm matches. Expanded clones are given a class, and other clones once, few, many or no size at all.

CDR3 protein: CSGERDHTEAFF
CDR3 DNA: TGCAGCGGCGAGCGGGACCACACTGAAGCTTTCTTT
clone size: -
D gene: -
CDR3 length: 12
V gene: TRBV29-1
J gene: TRBJ1-1

CDR3 protein: CAISTTSGVSYEQYF
CDR3 DNA: TGTGCCATCAGTACGACTAGCGGGGTCTCCTACGAGCAGTACTTC
clone size: many
D gene: TRBD2
CDR3 length: 15
V gene: TRBV10-3
J gene: TRBJ2-7

CDR3 protein: CASSLGRTGYGYTF
CDR3 DNA: TGTGCCAGCAGCTTAGGAAGGACAGGGTATGGCTACACCTTC
clone size: few
D gene: TRBD1
CDR3 length: 14
V gene: TRBV7-8
J gene: TRBJ1-2

CDR3 protein: CASSLRTGDGPQHF
CDR3 DNA: TGTGCCAGCAGCTTGAGGACAGGGGATGGGCCCCAGCATTTT
clone size: -
D gene: TRBD1
CDR3 length: 14
V gene: TRBV5-6
J gene: TRBJ1-5

CDR3 protein: CASRSPTRTEETQYF
CDR3 DNA: TGTGCCAGCAGATCTCCAACCAGGACAGAAGAGACCCAGTACTTC
clone size: few
D gene: -
CDR3 length: 15
V gene: TRBV3-1
J gene: TRBJ2-5

CDR3 protein: CASSLRGLSGNTIYF
CDR3 DNA: TGTGCCAGCAGCTTGCGGGGTTTATCTGGAAACACCATATATTTT
clone size: few
D gene: -
CDR3 length: 15
V gene: TRBV5-6
J gene: TRBJ1-3

CDR3 protein: CASSHPGQGSYNEQFF
CDR3 DNA: TGCGCCAGCAGCCACCCGGGACAGGGGTCCTACAATGAGCAGTTCTTC
clone size: -
D gene: TRBD1
CDR3 length: 16
V gene: TRBV4-1
J gene: TRBJ2-1

CDR3 protein: CASSGRTSGGDYEQYF
CDR3 DNA: TGTGCCAGCAGCGGACGGACTAGCGGGGGCGACTACGAGCAGTACTTC
clone size: many
D gene: TRBD2
CDR3 length: 16
V gene: TRBV11-2
J gene: TRBJ2-7

CDR3 protein: CASSEAAEQYF
CDR3 DNA: TGTGCCAGCAGTGAAGCCGCCGAGCAGTACTTC
clone size: few
D gene: -
CDR3 length: 11
V gene: TRBV6-1
J gene: TRBJ2-7

CDR3 protein: CASSPRLAGETDTQYF
CDR3 DNA: TGTGCCAGCAGCCCACGACTAGCGGGAGAGACAGATACGCAGTATTTT
clone size: few
D gene: TRBD2
CDR3 length: 16
V gene: TRBV7-9
J gene: TRBJ2-3

CDR3 protein: CASSESGEQYF
CDR3 DNA: TGCGCCAGCAGTGAGTCCGGAGAGCAGTACTTC
clone size: many
D gene: -
CDR3 length: 11
V gene: TRBV10-2
J gene: TRBJ2-7

CDR3 protein: CASSASIGLAGGPDHEQYF
CDR3 DNA: TGTGCCAGCAGCGCTTCGATTGGACTAGCGGGAGGGCCTGACCACGAGCAGTACTTC
clone size: few
D gene: TRBD2
CDR3 length: 19
V gene: TRBV9
J gene: TRBJ2-7

CDR3 protein: CSVVPPRGYEQYF
CDR3 DNA: TGCAGCGTTGTCCCCCCCAGGGGCTACGAGCAGTACTTC
clone size: -
D gene: -
CDR3 length: 13
V gene: TRBV29-1
J gene: TRBJ2-7

CDR3 protein: CASTPPREGRGYGYTF
CDR3 DNA: TGTGCCAGTACCCCCCCAAGGGAGGGTCGAGGCTATGGCTACACCTTC
clone size: -
D gene: -
CDR3 length: 16
V gene: TRBV19
J gene: TRBJ1-2

CDR3 protein: CASSIIGELFF
CDR3 DNA: TGTGCCAGCAGTATAATCGGGGAGCTGTTTTTT
clone size: -
D gene: -
CDR3 length: 11
V gene: TRBV12-3/TRBV12-4
J gene: TRBJ2-2

CDR3 protein: CASSSGQGPYEQYF
CDR3 DNA: TGTGCCAGCAGCTCCGGACAGGGCCCCTACGAGCAGTACTTC
clone size: many
D gene: TRBD1
CDR3 length: 14
V gene: TRBV7-9
J gene: TRBJ2-7

CDR3 protein: CASSEAWQGVGVGEKLFF
CDR3 DNA: TGTGCCAGCAGTGAAGCTTGGCAGGGGGTAGGAGTGGGTGAAAAACTGTTTTTT
clone size: -
D gene: TRBD1
CDR3 length: 18
V gene: TRBV2
J gene: TRBJ1-4

CDR3 protein: CASSPEQGAIETQYF
CDR3 DNA: TGTGCCAGCTCACCGGAGCAGGGGGCAATCGAGACCCAGTACTTC
clone size: -
D gene: TRBD1
CDR3 length: 15
V gene: TRBV18
J gene: TRBJ2-5

CDR3 protein: CASSETIGTAESYEQYF
CDR3 DNA: TGTGCCAGCAGTGAAACCATCGGGACAGCCGAGTCCTACGAGCAGTACTTC
clone size: many
D gene: TRBD1
CDR3 length: 17
V gene: TRBV2
J gene: TRBJ2-7

CDR3 protein: CASSQVVSDRAGQPQHF
CDR3 DNA: TGTGCCAGCAGCCAAGTTGTTTCAGACAGGGCCGGGCAGCCCCAGCATTTT
clone size: many
D gene: TRBD1
CDR3 length: 17
V gene: TRBV3-1
J gene: TRBJ1-5

CDR3 protein: CASTMTSGGTDTQYF
CDR3 DNA: TGTGCCAGCACGATGACTAGCGGGGGCACAGATACGCAGTATTTT
clone size: -
D gene: TRBD2
CDR3 length: 15
V gene: TRBV2
J gene: TRBJ2-3

CDR3 protein: CSAEWGEGYTF
CDR3 DNA: TGCAGCGCCGAGTGGGGTGAAGGCTACACCTTC
clone size: -
D gene: -
CDR3 length: 11
V gene: TRBV29-1
J gene: TRBJ1-2

CDR3 protein: CASSQALAGVNEQFF
CDR3 DNA: TGTGCCAGCAGCCAAGCTCTAGCGGGAGTGAATGAGCAGTTCTTC
clone size: few
D gene: TRBD2
CDR3 length: 15
V gene: TRBV14
J gene: TRBJ2-1

CDR3 protein: CSASPHRSKYSNQPQHF
CDR3 DNA: TGCAGTGCTAGCCCCCACCGGTCGAAGTATAGCAATCAGCCCCAGCATTTT
clone size: -
D gene: -
CDR3 length: 17
V gene: TRBV20-1
J gene: TRBJ1-5